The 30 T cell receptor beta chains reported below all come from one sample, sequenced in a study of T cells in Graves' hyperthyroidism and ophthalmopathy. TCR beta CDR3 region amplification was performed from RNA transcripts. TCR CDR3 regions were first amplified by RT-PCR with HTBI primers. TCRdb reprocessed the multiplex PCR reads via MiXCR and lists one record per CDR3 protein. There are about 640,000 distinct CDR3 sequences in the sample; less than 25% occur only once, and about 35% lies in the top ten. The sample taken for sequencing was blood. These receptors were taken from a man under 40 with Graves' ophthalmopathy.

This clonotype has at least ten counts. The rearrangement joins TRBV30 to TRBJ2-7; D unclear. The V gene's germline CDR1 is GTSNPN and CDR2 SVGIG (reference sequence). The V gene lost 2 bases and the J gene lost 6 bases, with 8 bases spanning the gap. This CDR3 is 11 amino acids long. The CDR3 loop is CAWSLNTEQYF. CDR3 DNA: TGTGCCTGGAGTCTGAACACCGAGCAGTACTTC. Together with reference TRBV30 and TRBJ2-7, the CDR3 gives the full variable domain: SQTIHQWPATLVQPVGSPLSLECTVEGTSNPNLYWYRQAAGRGLQLLFYSVGIGQISSEVPQNLSASRPQDRQFILSSKKLLLSDSGFYLCAWSLNTEQYFGPGTRLTVT.

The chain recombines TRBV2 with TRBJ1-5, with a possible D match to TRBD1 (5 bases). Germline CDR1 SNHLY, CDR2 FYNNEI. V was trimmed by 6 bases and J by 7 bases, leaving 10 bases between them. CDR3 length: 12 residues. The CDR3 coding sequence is TGTGCCAGCAGGAGAGACAGACAGCCCCAGCATTTT. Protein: CASRRDRQPQHF.

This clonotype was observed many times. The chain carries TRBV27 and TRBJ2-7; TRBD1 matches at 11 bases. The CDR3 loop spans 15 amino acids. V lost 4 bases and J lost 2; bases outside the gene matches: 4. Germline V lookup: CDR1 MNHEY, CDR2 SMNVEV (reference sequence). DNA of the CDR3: TGTGCCAGCAGTTCGGGACAGGGGGGGACCTACGAGCAGTACTTC. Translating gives CASSSGQGGTYEQYF.

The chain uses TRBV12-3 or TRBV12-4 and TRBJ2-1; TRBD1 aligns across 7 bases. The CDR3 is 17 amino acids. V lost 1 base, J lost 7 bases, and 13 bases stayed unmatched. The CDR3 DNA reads TGTGCCAGCAGTTTAGAAGGGGCAGGGGGATCTCGGAATGAGCAGTTCTTC. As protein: CASSLEGAGGSRNEQFF.

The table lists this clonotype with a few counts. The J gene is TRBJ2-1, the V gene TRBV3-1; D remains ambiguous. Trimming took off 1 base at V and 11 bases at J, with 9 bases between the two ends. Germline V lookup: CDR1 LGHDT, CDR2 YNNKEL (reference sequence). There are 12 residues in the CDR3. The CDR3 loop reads CASSQAGRQQFF. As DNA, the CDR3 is TGTGCCAGCAGCCAAGCGGGTCGCCAGCAGTTCTTC.

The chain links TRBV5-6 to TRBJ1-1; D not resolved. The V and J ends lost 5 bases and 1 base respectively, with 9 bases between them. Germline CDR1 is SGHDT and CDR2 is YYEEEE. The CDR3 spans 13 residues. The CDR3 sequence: CASRQKGNTEAFF. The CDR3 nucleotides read TGTGCCAGCAGACAGAAGGGGAACACTGAAGCTTTCTTT.

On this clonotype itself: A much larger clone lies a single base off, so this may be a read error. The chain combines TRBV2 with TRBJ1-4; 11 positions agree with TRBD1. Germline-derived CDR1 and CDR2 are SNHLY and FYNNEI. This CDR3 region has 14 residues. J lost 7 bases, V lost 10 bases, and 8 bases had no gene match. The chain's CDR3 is CAMLVGTGGEKLFF. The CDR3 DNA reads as TGTGCCATGCTGGTAGGGACAGGGGGTGAAAAACTGTTTTTT.

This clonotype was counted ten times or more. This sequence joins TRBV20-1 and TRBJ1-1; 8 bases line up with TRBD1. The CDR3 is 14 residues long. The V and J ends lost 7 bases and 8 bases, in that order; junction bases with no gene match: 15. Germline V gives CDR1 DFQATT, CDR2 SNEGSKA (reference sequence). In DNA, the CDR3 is TGCAGTGTCCTTTCATCCGGGACAGGCTTCGAAGCTTTCTTT. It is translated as CSVLSSGTGFEAFF.

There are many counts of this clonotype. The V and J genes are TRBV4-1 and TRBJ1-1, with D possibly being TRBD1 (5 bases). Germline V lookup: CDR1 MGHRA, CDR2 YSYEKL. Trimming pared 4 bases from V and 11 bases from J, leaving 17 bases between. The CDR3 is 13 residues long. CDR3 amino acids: CASSRGGEGSAFF. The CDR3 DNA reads TGCGCCAGCAGCCGCGGGGGTGAGGGGAGCGCTTTCTTT.

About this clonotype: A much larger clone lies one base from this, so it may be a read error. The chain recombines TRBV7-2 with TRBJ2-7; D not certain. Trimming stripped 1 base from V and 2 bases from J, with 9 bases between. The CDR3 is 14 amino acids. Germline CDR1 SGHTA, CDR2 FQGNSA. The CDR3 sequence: CASSLDLGPYEQYF. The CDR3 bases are TGTGCCAGCAGCTTAGATTTAGGGCCCTACGAGCAGTACTTC.

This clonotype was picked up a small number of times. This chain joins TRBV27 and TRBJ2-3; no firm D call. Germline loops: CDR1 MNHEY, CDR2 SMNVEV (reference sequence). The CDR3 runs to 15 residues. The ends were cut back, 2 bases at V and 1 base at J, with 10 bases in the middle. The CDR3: CASSLVATGTDTQYF. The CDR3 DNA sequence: TGTGCCAGCAGTTTAGTGGCAACTGGCACAGATACGCAGTATTTT.

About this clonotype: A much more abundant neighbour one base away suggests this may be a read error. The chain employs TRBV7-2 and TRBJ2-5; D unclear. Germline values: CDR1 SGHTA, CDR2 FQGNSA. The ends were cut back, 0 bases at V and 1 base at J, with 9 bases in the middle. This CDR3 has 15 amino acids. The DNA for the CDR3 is TGTGCCAGCAGCTTAGCTGCCATGCTCCAAGAGACCCAGTACTTC. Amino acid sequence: CASSLAAMLQETQYF. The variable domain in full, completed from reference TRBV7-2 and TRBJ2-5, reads GAGVSQSPSNKVTEKGKDVELRCDPISGHTALYWYRQSLGQGLEFLIYFQGNSAPDKSGLPSDRFSAERTGGSVSTLTIQRTQQEDSAVYLCASSLAAMLQETQYFGPGTRLLVL.

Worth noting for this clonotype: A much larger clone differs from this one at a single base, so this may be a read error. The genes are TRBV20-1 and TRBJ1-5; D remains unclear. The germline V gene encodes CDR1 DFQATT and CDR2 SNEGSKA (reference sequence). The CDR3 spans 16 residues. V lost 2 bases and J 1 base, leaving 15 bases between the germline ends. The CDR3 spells CSARPGARMSNQPQHF. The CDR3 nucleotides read TGCAGTGCTAGACCAGGAGCCAGAATGAGCAATCAGCCCCAGCATTTT.

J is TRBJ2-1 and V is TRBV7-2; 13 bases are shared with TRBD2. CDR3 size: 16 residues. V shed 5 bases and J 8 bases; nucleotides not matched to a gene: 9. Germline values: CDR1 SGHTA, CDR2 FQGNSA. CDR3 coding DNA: TGTGCCAGCAGCCCAACTAGCGGGGGGGGGGGTCATGAGCAGTTCTTC. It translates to CASSPTSGGGGHEQFF.

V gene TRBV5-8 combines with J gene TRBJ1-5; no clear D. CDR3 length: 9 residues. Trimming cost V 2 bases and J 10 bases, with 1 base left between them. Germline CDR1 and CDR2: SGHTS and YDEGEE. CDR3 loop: CASSLPQHF. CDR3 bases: TGTGCCAGCAGCTTACCCCAGCATTTT.

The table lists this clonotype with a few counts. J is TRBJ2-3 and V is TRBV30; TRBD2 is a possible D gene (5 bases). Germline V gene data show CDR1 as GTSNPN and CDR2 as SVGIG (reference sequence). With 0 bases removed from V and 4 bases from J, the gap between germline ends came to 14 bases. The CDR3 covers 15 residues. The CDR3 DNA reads TGTGCCTGGAGTGTACGAGGGAGTGGGTCAGATACGCAGTATTTT. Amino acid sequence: CAWSVRGSGSDTQYF.

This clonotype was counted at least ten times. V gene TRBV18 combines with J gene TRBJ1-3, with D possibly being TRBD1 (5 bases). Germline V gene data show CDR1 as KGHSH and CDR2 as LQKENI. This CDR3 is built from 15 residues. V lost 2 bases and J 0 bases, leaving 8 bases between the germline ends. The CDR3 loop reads CASSPTGGSGNTIYF. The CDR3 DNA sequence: TGTGCCAGCTCACCAACAGGAGGCTCTGGAAACACCATATATTTT.

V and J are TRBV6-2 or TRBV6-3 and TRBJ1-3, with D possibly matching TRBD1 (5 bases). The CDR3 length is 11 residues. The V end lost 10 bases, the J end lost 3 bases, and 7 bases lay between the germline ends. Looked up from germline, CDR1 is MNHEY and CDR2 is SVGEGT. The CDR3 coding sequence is TGTGCCACAGGGAGTGGAAACACCATATATTTT. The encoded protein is CATGSGNTIYF.

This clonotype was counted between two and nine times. CDR3 loop: CASSESRSGIWSGELFF. CDR3 DNA sequence: TGCGCCAGCAGTGAGTCGAGATCGGGAATTTGGTCCGGGGAGCTGTTTTTT. V and J are TRBV10-2 and TRBJ2-2; maybe TRBD2 (5 bases). Trimming took off 0 bases at V and 6 bases at J, with 17 bases between the two ends. The CDR3 is 17 amino acids. The germline V gene encodes CDR1 WSHSY and CDR2 SAAADI.

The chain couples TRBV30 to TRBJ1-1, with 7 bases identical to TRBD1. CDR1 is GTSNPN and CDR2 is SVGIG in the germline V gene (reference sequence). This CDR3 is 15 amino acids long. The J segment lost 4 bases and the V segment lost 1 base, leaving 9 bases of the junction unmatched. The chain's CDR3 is CAWSGPHSGGTEAFF. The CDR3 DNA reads TGTGCCTGGAGTGGCCCCCACTCAGGGGGCACTGAAGCTTTCTTT. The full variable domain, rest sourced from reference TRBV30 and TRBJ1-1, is SQTIHQWPATLVQPVGSPLSLECTVEGTSNPNLYWYRQAAGRGLQLLFYSVGIGQISSEVPQNLSASRPQDRQFILSSKKLLLSDSGFYLCAWSGPHSGGTEAFFGQGTRLTVV.

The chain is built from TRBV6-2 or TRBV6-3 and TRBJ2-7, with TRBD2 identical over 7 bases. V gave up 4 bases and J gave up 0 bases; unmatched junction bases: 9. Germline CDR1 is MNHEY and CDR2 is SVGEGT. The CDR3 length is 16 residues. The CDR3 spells CASSSPRGGSSYEQYF. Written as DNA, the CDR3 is TGTGCCAGCAGTTCCCCGCGGGGCGGGAGCTCCTACGAGCAGTACTTC.

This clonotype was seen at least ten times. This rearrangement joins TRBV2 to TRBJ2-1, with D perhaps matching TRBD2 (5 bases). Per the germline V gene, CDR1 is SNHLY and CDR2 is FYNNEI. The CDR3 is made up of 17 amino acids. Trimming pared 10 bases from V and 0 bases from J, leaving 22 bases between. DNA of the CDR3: TGTGCCATCCACAAGCTGGGAGACCAAGACTCCTACAATGAGCAGTTCTTC. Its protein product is CAIHKLGDQDSYNEQFF.

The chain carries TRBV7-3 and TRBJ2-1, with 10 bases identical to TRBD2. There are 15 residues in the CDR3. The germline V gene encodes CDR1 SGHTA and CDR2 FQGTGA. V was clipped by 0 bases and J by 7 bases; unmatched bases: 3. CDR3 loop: CASSLTAGGLNEQFF. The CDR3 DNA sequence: TGTGCCAGCAGCTTAACAGCGGGAGGGCTGAATGAGCAGTTCTTC.

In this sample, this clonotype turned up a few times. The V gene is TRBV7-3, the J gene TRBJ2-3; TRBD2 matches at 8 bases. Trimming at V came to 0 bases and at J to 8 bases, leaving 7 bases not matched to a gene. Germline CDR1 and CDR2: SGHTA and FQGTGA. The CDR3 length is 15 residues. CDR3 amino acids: CASSLTSGSSVTQYF. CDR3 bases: TGTGCCAGCAGCTTAACAAGCGGGAGTTCGGTTACGCAGTATTTT.

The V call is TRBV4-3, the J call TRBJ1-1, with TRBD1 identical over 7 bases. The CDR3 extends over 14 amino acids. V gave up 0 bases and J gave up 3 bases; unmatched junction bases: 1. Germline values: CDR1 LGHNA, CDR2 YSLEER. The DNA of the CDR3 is TGCGCCAGCAGCCAAGACAGGGGGGACACTGAAGCTTTCTTT. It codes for CASSQDRGDTEAFF.

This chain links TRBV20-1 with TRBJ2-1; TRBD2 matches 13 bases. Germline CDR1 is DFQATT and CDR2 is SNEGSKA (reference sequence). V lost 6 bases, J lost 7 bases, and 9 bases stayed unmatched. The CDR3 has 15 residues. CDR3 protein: CSAPRTSGRGNEQFF. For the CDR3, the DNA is TGCAGTGCCCCCCGAACTAGCGGGAGGGGGAATGAGCAGTTCTTC.

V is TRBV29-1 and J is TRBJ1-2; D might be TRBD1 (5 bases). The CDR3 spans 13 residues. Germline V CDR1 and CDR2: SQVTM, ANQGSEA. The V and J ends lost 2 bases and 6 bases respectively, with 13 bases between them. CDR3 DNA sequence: TGCAGCGTTGAACAGGGTCGAGGGGATGGCTACACCTTC. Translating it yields CSVEQGRGDGYTF.

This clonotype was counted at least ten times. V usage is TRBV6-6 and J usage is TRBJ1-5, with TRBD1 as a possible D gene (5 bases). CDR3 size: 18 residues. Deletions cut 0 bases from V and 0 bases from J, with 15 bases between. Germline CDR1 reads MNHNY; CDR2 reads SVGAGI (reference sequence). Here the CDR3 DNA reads TGTGCCAGCAGTTACTCAGAATGGGACCACATTAGCAATCAGCCCCAGCATTTT. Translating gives CASSYSEWDHISNQPQHF.

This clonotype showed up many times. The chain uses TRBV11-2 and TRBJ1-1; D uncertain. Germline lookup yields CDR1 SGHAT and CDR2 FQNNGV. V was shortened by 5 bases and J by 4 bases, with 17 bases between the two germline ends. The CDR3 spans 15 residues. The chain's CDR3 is CASSRPGGSSTEAFF. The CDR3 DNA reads TGTGCCAGCAGCCGGCCCGGAGGGTCGAGCACTGAAGCTTTCTTT.

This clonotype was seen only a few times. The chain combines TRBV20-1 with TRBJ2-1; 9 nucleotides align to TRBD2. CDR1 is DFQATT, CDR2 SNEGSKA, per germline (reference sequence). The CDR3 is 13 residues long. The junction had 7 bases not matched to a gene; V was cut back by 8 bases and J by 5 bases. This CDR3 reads CSSPGLANNEQFF. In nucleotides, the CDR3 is TGCAGTTCCCCTGGACTAGCGAACAATGAGCAGTTCTTC.